The T cell receptor (beta chain) described here comes from a study of cytomegalovirus exposure and HLA in healthy donors. General study results and limits: In a later analysis, specific HLA alleles were associated with 15,000 to 20,000 TCR beta sequences at a 0.05 false discovery rate.

The PCR made use of 60 Vbeta and 13 Jbeta primers. The repertoire was sequenced with immunoSEQ multiplex PCR; TCRdb's copy has only in-frame clones and lacks some. Found here are roughly 200,000 clones, less than 85% of them singletons; the top ten hold around 0.69%. Turning to this clone: The antigen is unknown.

Deletions cut 8 bases from V and 2 bases from J, with 24 bases between. CDR1 SQVTM and CDR2 ANQGSEA come from the germline V gene. The CDR3 length is 16 residues. The TCR sequence derives from a boy aged 5-17 years in good health and CMV-seronegative. Sequenced input: PBMCs. The rearrangement joins TRBV29-1 to TRBJ1-2; perhaps TRBD1 as D (5 bases). The CDR3 loop is CSSVEYLDSLNYGYTF. CDR3 in DNA: TGCAGCTCCGTTGAGTATCTAGACAGCCTCAACTATGGCTACACCTTC.